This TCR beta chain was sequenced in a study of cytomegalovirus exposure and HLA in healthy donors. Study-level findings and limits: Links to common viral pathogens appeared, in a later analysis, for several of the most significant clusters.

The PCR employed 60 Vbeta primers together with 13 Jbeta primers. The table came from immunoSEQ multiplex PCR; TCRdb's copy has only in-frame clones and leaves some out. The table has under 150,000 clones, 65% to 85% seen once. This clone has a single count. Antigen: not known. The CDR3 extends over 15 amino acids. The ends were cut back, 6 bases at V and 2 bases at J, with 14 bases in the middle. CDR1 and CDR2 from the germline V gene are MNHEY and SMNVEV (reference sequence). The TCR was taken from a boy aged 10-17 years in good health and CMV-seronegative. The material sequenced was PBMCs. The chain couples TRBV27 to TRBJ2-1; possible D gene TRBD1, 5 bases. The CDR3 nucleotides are TGTGCCAGCAGGGACGGACAAATAACCTACAATGAGCAGTTCTTC. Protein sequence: CASRDGQITYNEQFF.